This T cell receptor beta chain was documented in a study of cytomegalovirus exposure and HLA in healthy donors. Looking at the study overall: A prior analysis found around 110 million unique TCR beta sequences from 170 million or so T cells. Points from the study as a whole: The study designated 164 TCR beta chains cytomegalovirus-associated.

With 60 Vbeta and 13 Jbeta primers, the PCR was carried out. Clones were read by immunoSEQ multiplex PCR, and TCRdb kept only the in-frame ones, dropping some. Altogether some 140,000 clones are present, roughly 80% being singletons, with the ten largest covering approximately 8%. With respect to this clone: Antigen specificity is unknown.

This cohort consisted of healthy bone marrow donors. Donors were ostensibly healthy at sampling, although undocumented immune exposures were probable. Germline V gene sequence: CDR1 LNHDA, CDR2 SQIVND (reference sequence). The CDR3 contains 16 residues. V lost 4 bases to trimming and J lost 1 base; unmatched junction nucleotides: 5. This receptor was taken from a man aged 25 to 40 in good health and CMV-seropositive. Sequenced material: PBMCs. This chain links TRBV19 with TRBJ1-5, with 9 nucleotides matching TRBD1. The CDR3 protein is CASSTLQGASNQPQHF. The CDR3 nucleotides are TGTGCCAGTAGTACCCTACAGGGGGCCAGCAATCAGCCCCAGCATTTT.